Listed here are 24 T cell receptor beta chains from one sample, sequenced in a study of cytomegalovirus exposure and HLA in healthy donors. The PCR had 60 Vbeta and 13 Jbeta primers. The table came from immunoSEQ multiplex PCR; TCRdb's copy has only in-frame clones and leaves some out. In the table there are about 180,000 clones, 77% of which are singletons. Sequencing was done on a sample of PBMCs. The receptors shown here come from a woman aged 55-70 years in good health and CMV-seropositive.

Of note for this clone: The junction departs from germline at one end; a sequencing error may be responsible. V and J are TRBV28 and TRBJ1-1, with a tentative D call TRBD1 (6 bases). Germline CDR1 and CDR2: MDHEN and SYDVKM. The CDR3 has 12 residues. The CDR3 DNA reads TGTGCCAGCAGTAGGGGGAACACTCAAGCTTTCTTT. It is translated as CASSRGNTQAFF.

The table lists this clone with a few counts. This chain uses TRBV15 with TRBJ2-2; 8 bases fit TRBD1. The CDR3 spans 17 residues. J lost 2 bases, V lost 0 bases, and 5 bases had no gene match. Germline V gene sequence: CDR1 LNHNV, CDR2 YYDKDF (reference sequence). The DNA for the CDR3 is TGTGCCACCAGCAGAGATGGAGCAGGGGGCAACACCGGGGAGCTGTTTTTT. Encoded protein: CATSRDGAGGNTGELFF.

The chain uses TRBV5-1 and TRBJ2-2, with 7 bases lining up with TRBD1. Germline CDR1 is SGHRS and CDR2 is YFSETQ. This CDR3 contains 15 residues. Germline trimming cut 4 bases from V and 6 bases from J; bases unmatched to any gene: 9. CDR3 amino acids: CASSPTGSRSGELFF. CDR3 coding DNA: TGCGCCAGCAGCCCGACAGGGTCGAGATCCGGGGAGCTGTTTTTT.

A few counts support this clone. This rearrangement joins TRBV2 to TRBJ2-1, with 10 positions matching TRBD2. The length of the CDR3 is 17 residues. The junction had 3 bases not matched to a gene; V was cut back by 0 bases and J by 1 base. Germline CDR1 SNHLY, CDR2 FYNNEI. The CDR3 here is CASSEAGSGRSYNEQFF. CDR3 in DNA: TGTGCCAGCAGTGAAGCGGGTAGCGGGAGGTCCTACAATGAGCAGTTCTTC. The entire variable domain, with the rest obtained from reference TRBV2 and TRBJ2-1, is as follows: EPEVTQTPSHQVTQMGQEVILRCVPISNHLYFYWYRQILGQKVEFLVSFYNNEISEKSEIFDDQFSVERPDGSNFTLKIRSTKLEDSAMYFCASSEAGSGRSYNEQFFGPGTRLTVL.

The CDR3 DNA follows: TGTGCCACCAGCAGAGATCAGACAGGGGACACTGAAGCTTTCTTT. Translated, it gives CATSRDQTGDTEAFF. The V gene is TRBV15, the J gene TRBJ1-1; 8 bases line up with TRBD1. The germline V gene has CDR1 LNHNV and CDR2 YYDKDF (reference sequence). Germline trimming cut 0 bases from V and 3 bases from J; bases unmatched to any gene: 3. The CDR3 runs 15 residues.

This rearrangement joins TRBV27 to TRBJ2-4, with 8 bases that match TRBD1. Germline CDR1 reads MNHEY; CDR2 reads SMNVEV (reference sequence). CDR3 length: 15 amino acids. V lost 5 bases to trimming and J lost 1 base; unmatched junction nucleotides: 4. CDR3 region: CASSMDRDAKNIQYF. The CDR3 DNA reads TGTGCCAGCAGTATGGACAGGGATGCCAAAAACATTCAGTACTTC.

The chain is built from TRBV13 and TRBJ2-3, with TRBD1 matching 7 bases. CDR1 PRHDT and CDR2 FYEKMQ come from the germline V gene (reference sequence). This CDR3 comprises 14 residues. The trim removed 5 bases at V and 8 bases at J, leaving 10 bases unmatched. The CDR3 reads CASSPRGNIRTQYF. CDR3 coding DNA: TGTGCCAGCAGCCCCAGGGGGAATATACGTACGCAGTATTTT.

The CDR3 region is CASSLGTSGSYNEQFF. The DNA of the CDR3 is TGTGCCAGCAGCTTAGGCACTAGCGGGTCCTACAATGAGCAGTTCTTC. The chain employs TRBV11-2 and TRBJ2-1, with 9 positions matching TRBD2. CDR1 is SGHAT, CDR2 FQNNGV, per germline. With 1 base clipped from V and 1 base from J, the junction kept 2 bases outside the gene matches. The CDR3 consists of 16 residues.

This clone was seen more than once but under ten times. In nucleotides, the CDR3 is TGTGCCAGCAGCTTGGAGGGGTTAAGAGATACGCAGTATTTT. It codes for CASSLEGLRDTQYF. The V call is TRBV7-9, the J call TRBJ2-3; D is perhaps TRBD2 (6 bases). CDR3 size: 14 residues. Trimming cost V 3 bases and J 5 bases, with 12 bases left between them. Per the germline V gene, CDR1 is SEHNR and CDR2 is FQNEAQ (reference sequence).

The chain is built from TRBV5-1 and TRBJ2-3; 8 bases line up with TRBD2. This CDR3 comprises 16 residues. Germline CDR1 and CDR2: SGHRS and YFSETQ. V lost 2 bases to trimming and J lost 4 bases; unmatched junction nucleotides: 9. Here the CDR3 reads CASSLWAGGGSDTQYF. The CDR3 DNA is TGCGCCAGCAGCTTATGGGCGGGAGGAGGGTCAGATACGCAGTATTTT.

The V call is TRBV5-6, the J call TRBJ2-5; 8 nucleotides line up with TRBD2. The CDR3 is 14 residues long. Trimming cost V 0 bases and J 7 bases; bases outside gene matches: 5. Germline lookup yields CDR1 SGHDT and CDR2 YYEEEE. The CDR3 coding sequence is TGTGCCAGCAGCTTGGTTAGGGCGGGGGGGACCCAGTACTTC. The encoded protein is CASSLVRAGGTQYF.

The chain employs TRBV5-1 and TRBJ2-3, with 7 nucleotides matching TRBD2. CDR1 is SGHRS and CDR2 is YFSETQ in the germline V gene. The CDR3 loop spans 17 amino acids. The V gene end was trimmed by 4 bases and the J gene end by 2 bases; junction bases not matched to a gene: 13. CDR3 sequence: CASSTPSGSGPTDTQYF. CDR3 bases: TGCGCCAGCAGCACCCCTAGCGGCTCTGGTCCCACAGATACGCAGTATTTT.

This sequence joins TRBV5-4 and TRBJ2-7; 13 bases are a match to TRBD2. Unmatched junction bases numbered 7, after V lost 4 bases and J lost 6 bases. Germline CDR1 and CDR2: SGHNT and YYREEE (reference sequence). This CDR3 comprises 15 residues. The CDR3 coding sequence is TGTGCCAGCAGCACAGGACTAGCGGGGGCTCGCGAGCAGTACTTC. This gives the protein CASSTGLAGAREQYF. The variable domain in full, completed from reference TRBV5-4 and TRBJ2-7, reads ETGVTQSPTHLIKTRGQQVTLRCSSQSGHNTVSWYQQALGQGPQFIFQYYREEENGRGNFPPRFSGLQFPNYSSELNVNALELDDSALYLCASSTGLAGAREQYFGPGTRLTVT.

The genes are TRBV6-6 and TRBJ2-1; 7 nucleotides match TRBD1. Germline lookup yields CDR1 MNHNY and CDR2 SVGAGI (reference sequence). The CDR3 extends over 14 amino acids. The V segment lost 6 bases and the J segment 7 bases; nucleotides outside the gene matches: 9. As DNA, the CDR3 is TGTGCCAGCAGCCCACACCAGGGGGAGAATGAGCAGTTCTTC. It yields the protein CASSPHQGENEQFF.

Remarks on this clone: Compared with germline, one end of the junction differs, possibly owing to a read error. This chain joins TRBV5-1 and TRBJ2-4; 7 bases map to TRBD1. This CDR3 is 16 amino acids long. The germline gives CDR1 SGHRS, CDR2 YFSETQ. In DNA, the CDR3 is TGCGCCAGCAGCAACCGGGACAGAGAAGCCAAAAACAGTCAGTACTTC. Translation: CASSNRDREAKNSQYF.

This clone showed up just a few times. This chain uses TRBV6-5 with TRBJ1-5; D unclear. This CDR3 spans 12 amino acids. V was cut by 6 bases and J by 1 base, with 4 bases left in between. CDR1 and CDR2 from the germline V gene are MNHEY and SVGAGI. The CDR3: CASSRSNQPQHF. The CDR3 DNA sequence: TGTGCCAGCAGCCGGAGCAATCAGCCCCAGCATTTT.

V is TRBV5-1 and J is TRBJ1-3; no reliable D call. The V and J ends lost 3 bases and 0 bases respectively, with 7 bases between them. CDR1 is SGHRS and CDR2 is YFSETQ in the germline V gene. The CDR3 consists of 14 residues. CDR3 sequence: CASSSAVSGNTIYF. DNA of the CDR3: TGCGCCAGCAGCTCGGCGGTCTCTGGAAACACCATATATTTT.

The sample holds a few counts of this clone. The chain recombines TRBV6-6 with TRBJ2-7; 11 bases line up with TRBD1. The V gene's germline CDR1 is MNHNY and CDR2 SVGAGI (reference sequence). Trimming cost V 2 bases and J 7 bases; bases outside gene matches: 1. This CDR3 region has 13 residues. In DNA form, the CDR3 reads TGTGCCAGCAGTTACGGGACAGGGGGGGAGCAGTACTTC. This gives the protein CASSYGTGGEQYF.

This chain joins TRBV2 and TRBJ1-1; D is uncertain. Germline CDR1 is SNHLY and CDR2 is FYNNEI. The length of the CDR3 is 14 residues. Trimming cost V 0 bases and J 11 bases, with 16 bases left between them. The CDR3 region has the DNA TGTGCCAGCAGTGAAGCGCGCGCCGGACTGGGGGCTTTCTTT. Translation: CASSEARAGLGAFF.

This clone is a singleton in its sample. CDR3 sequence: CAWSTGGLNQPQHF. The CDR3 DNA follows: TGTGCCTGGAGCACAGGGGGCTTGAATCAGCCCCAGCATTTT. The V call is TRBV30, the J call TRBJ1-5, with TRBD1 identical over 9 bases. CDR1 and CDR2 (germline): GTSNPN, SVGIG (reference sequence). This CDR3 is 14 amino acids long. The ends lost 3 bases at V and 4 bases at J; junction bases unmatched: 4.

The V and J genes are TRBV7-3 and TRBJ2-3; 7 bases fit TRBD2. The germline gives CDR1 SGHTA, CDR2 FQGTGA. This CDR3 is built from 15 residues. J lost 2 bases, V lost 2 bases, and 4 bases had no gene match. The CDR3 DNA is TGTGCCAGCAGCTTAGGCCTAGCGGACACAGATACGCAGTATTTT. It yields the protein CASSLGLADTDTQYF.

V and J are TRBV2 and TRBJ2-7, with a tentative D call TRBD1 (7 bases). The germline CDR1 and CDR2 sequences are SNHLY and FYNNEI. This CDR3 is built from 14 residues. The V and J ends lost 1 base and 9 bases respectively, with 16 bases between them. CDR3 nucleotide sequence: TGTGCCAGCAGTGAAGGGACAGGAGGGATTGGGCAGTACTTC. Its protein product is CASSEGTGGIGQYF.

Points on this clone: Other nucleotide sequences in the sample specify the same CDR3. The genes are TRBV2 and TRBJ1-1; maybe TRBD1 (5 bases). V was cut by 4 bases and J by 2 bases, with 8 bases left in between. The CDR3 extends over 13 amino acids. Germline CDR1 is SNHLY and CDR2 is FYNNEI. CDR3 sequence: CASSGQGNTEAFF. The CDR3 coding sequence is TGTGCCAGCAGTGGGCAGGGTAACACTGAAGCTTTCTTT.

The rearrangement links TRBV30 to TRBJ2-5; TRBD1 is a possible D gene (6 bases). Germline values: CDR1 GTSNPN, CDR2 SVGIG (reference sequence). The germline V and J ends were trimmed by 1 base and 5 bases, with 17 bases remaining between them. This CDR3 contains 15 residues. CDR3 DNA sequence: TGTGCCTGGAGTGGAAAGACAGGAGGTGGGGAGACCCAGTACTTC. It codes for CAWSGKTGGGETQYF.